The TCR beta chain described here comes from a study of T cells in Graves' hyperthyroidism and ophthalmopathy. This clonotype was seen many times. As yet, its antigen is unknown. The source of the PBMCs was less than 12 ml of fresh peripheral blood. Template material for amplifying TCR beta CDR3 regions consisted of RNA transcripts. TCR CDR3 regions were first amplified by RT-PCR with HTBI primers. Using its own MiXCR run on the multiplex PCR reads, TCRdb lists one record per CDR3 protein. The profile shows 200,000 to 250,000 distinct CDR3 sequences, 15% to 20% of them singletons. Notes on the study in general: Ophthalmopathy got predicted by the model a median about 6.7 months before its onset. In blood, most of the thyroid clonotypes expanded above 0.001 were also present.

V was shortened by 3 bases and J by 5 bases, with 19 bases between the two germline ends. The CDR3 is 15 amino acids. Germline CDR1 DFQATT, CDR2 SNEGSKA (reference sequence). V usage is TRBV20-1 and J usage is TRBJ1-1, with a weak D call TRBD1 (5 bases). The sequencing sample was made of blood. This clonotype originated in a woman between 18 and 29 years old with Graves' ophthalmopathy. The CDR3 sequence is CSASVPRTRATEAFF. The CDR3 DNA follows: TGCAGTGCTAGTGTCCCCCGGACCAGGGCGACTGAAGCTTTCTTT.